These T cell receptor beta chains were read from a single sample in a study of blood T cell repertoires in COVID-19. Sequencing used immunoSEQ multiplex PCR; TCRdb keeps in-frame clones, though not all of them. The sample includes fewer than 450,000 clones, approximately 89% of them seen just once. Sequencing used peripheral blood. The receptors stem from a woman aged 45-65 years with COVID-19, enrolled during active disease. CDR3s include the opening cysteine and the closing phenylalanine or tryptophan. D genes are given only for firm matches. A row's size may be missing; if present it is once, few, many or a size class.

clone_size: few; j_call: TRBJ1-1; v_call: TRBV28; d_call: TRBD1; cdr3_nt: TGTGCCAGCAGGGACAGGGGCAGGGGGAACACTGAAGCTTTCTTT; cdr3_aa: CASRDRGRGNTEAFF
clone_size: -; j_call: TRBJ1-1; v_call: TRBV14; d_call: -; cdr3_nt: TGTGCCAGCAGCCACGGAGGGTGGGACACTGAAGCTTTCTTT; cdr3_aa: CASSHGGWDTEAFF
clone_size: -; j_call: TRBJ1-4; v_call: TRBV11-2; d_call: TRBD1; cdr3_nt: TGTGCCAGCAGCTTCAGGGGGCATGATGAAAAACTGTTTTTT; cdr3_aa: CASSFRGHDEKLFF
clone_size: -; j_call: TRBJ2-7; v_call: TRBV5-1; d_call: -; cdr3_nt: TGCGCCAGCGCCCTGGGGCGTTTCTACGAGCAGTACTTC; cdr3_aa: CASALGRFYEQYF
clone_size: -; j_call: TRBJ2-7; v_call: TRBV3-1/TRBV3-2; d_call: -; cdr3_nt: TGTGCCAGCAGCATTAAGTACGGGAACTACGAGCAGTACTTC; cdr3_aa: CASSIKYGNYEQYF
clone_size: -; j_call: TRBJ1-1; v_call: TRBV2; d_call: TRBD1; cdr3_nt: TGTGCCAGCAGTGATGGGACAGGGGGGTTCGCTGAAGCTTTCTTT; cdr3_aa: CASSDGTGGFAEAFF
clone_size: -; j_call: TRBJ1-1; v_call: TRBV5-1; d_call: -; cdr3_nt: TGCGCCAGCAGCTTGGCACAGGGCACTGAAGCTTTCTTT; cdr3_aa: CASSLAQGTEAFF
clone_size: -; j_call: TRBJ2-7; v_call: TRBV11-2; d_call: -; cdr3_nt: TGTGCCAGCAGCTTAGGCGGGGGCCGAGCCGGCTACGAGCAGTACTTC; cdr3_aa: CASSLGGGRAGYEQYF
clone_size: -; j_call: TRBJ2-7; v_call: TRBV6-6; d_call: -; cdr3_nt: TGTGCCAGCAGTTACGGGTCCGTAGCAGGGTACGAGCAGTACTTC; cdr3_aa: CASSYGSVAGYEQYF
clone_size: once; j_call: TRBJ2-5; v_call: TRBV6-1; d_call: TRBD2; cdr3_nt: TGTGCCAGCAGTGAAGCGCGTATTAGCGGGAGAGAGACCCAGTACTTC; cdr3_aa: CASSEARISGRETQYF
clone_size: once; j_call: TRBJ2-2; v_call: TRBV11-1; d_call: TRBD2; cdr3_nt: TGTGCCAGCAGGGAGTCGGGACTACTGAGCGGGGAGCTGTTTTTT; cdr3_aa: CASRESGLLSGELFF
clone_size: -; j_call: TRBJ2-4; v_call: TRBV27; d_call: TRBD1; cdr3_nt: TGTGCCAGCAGCCCCCGACAGGGACCGAGGAACATTCAGTACTTC; cdr3_aa: CASSPRQGPRNIQYF
clone_size: -; j_call: TRBJ2-6; v_call: TRBV6-1; d_call: -; cdr3_nt: TGTGCCAGCAGTGAAGCGGGGCCGAGGGCCAACGTCCTGACTTTC; cdr3_aa: CASSEAGPRANVLTF
clone_size: -; j_call: TRBJ2-3; v_call: TRBV5-1; d_call: TRBD2; cdr3_nt: TGCGCCAGCAGCTTTTTAAGCGGGGGGGCCGCAGATACGCAGTATTTT; cdr3_aa: CASSFLSGGAADTQYF
clone_size: -; j_call: TRBJ1-3; v_call: TRBV7-6; d_call: -; cdr3_nt: TGTGCCAGCAGCCCGTACTGGGGAGGTACTGGAAACACCATATATTTT; cdr3_aa: CASSPYWGGTGNTIYF
clone_size: -; j_call: TRBJ1-1; v_call: TRBV4-2; d_call: -; cdr3_nt: TGTGCCAGCAGCCAAGATCCGCAGGTTAACACTGAAGCTTTCTTT; cdr3_aa: CASSQDPQVNTEAFF
clone_size: -; j_call: TRBJ1-3; v_call: TRBV28; d_call: -; cdr3_nt: TGTGCCAGCAGTTTATCCGTCGGAAACACCATATATTTT; cdr3_aa: CASSLSVGNTIYF
clone_size: few; j_call: TRBJ1-1; v_call: TRBV5-6; d_call: -; cdr3_nt: TGTGCCAGCAGCTTGGGACAGGCATTGAACACTGAAGCTTTCTTT; cdr3_aa: CASSLGQALNTEAFF
clone_size: -; j_call: TRBJ2-7; v_call: TRBV5-1; d_call: -; cdr3_nt: TGCGCCAGCAGCCCCGGGGGAGGTGGTCGCGAGCAGTACTTC; cdr3_aa: CASSPGGGGREQYF
clone_size: -; j_call: TRBJ1-1; v_call: TRBV3-1/TRBV3-2; d_call: -; cdr3_nt: TGTGCCAGCAGCCAAGAGGGGCGGGGCGGGAACACTGAAGCTTTCTTT; cdr3_aa: CASSQEGRGGNTEAFF
clone_size: -; j_call: TRBJ1-2; v_call: TRBV7-9; d_call: TRBD1; cdr3_nt: TGTGCCAGCAGCTCCCGGGACAGTGCTAACTATGGCTACACCTTC; cdr3_aa: CASSSRDSANYGYTF
clone_size: -; j_call: TRBJ1-4; v_call: TRBV11-2; d_call: -; cdr3_nt: TGTGCCAGCAGCTTGCAGGGAATTTCGACTAATGAAAAACTGTTTTTT; cdr3_aa: CASSLQGISTNEKLFF